The clone carrying this TCR beta chain came up many times. A single record per CDR3 protein comes from TCRdb applying MiXCR to the 5' RACE reads. This table holds about 43,000 distinct CDR3 sequences, approximately 23% found once. CDR3 length: 13 amino acids. Germline V gene sequence: CDR1 MDHEN, CDR2 SYDVKM. V was clipped by 6 bases and J by 5 bases, with 10 bases between them. The sorted Tregs were CD4+CD25+CD127-/low cells. This TCR came from a female donor with breast cancer. Sequencing was done on a sample of Tregs sorted from a lymph node. V usage is TRBV28 and J usage is TRBJ1-4; possible D gene TRBD1, 5 bases. The CDR3 here is CASRPRGNEKLFF. The CDR3 nucleotides read TGTGCCAGCAGGCCCCGGGGGAATGAAAAACTGTTTTTT.